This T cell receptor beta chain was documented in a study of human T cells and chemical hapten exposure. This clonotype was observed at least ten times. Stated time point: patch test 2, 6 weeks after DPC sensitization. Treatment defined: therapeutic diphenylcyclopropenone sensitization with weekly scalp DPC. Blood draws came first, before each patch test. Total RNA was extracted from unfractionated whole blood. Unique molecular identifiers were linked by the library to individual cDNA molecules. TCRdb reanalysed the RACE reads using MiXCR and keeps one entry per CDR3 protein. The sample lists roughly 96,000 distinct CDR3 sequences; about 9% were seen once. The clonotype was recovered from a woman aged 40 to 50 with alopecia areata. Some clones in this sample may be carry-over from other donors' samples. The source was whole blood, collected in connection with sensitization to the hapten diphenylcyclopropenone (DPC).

As DNA, the CDR3 is TGTGCCAGCCAGGACAGGGCGGGGTGGAATGAGCAGTTCTTC. Translating it yields CASQDRAGWNEQFF. This chain joins TRBV6-1 and TRBJ2-1; TRBD1 agrees at 8 bases. Losses at the gene ends were 8 bases for V and 7 bases for J; bases not matched to a gene: 10. Germline V CDR1 and CDR2: MNHNS, SASEGT. The CDR3 is 14 residues long.